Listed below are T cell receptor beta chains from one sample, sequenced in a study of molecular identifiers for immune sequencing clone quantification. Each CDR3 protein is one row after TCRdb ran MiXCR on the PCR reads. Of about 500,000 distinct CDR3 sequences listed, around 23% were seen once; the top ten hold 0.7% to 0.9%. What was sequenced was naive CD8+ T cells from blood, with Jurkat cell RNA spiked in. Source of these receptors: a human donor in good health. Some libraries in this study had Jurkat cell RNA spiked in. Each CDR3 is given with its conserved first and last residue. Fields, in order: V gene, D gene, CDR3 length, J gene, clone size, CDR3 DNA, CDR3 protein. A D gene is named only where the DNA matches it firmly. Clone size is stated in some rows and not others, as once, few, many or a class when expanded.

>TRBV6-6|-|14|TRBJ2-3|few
TGTGCCAGCACGTGGAGGGAAAGCACAGATACGCAGTATTTT
CASTWRESTDTQYF
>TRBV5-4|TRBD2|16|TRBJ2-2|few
TGTGCCAGCAGTTCCAGAAGCGGGGCGCACACCGGGGAGCTGTTTTTT
CASSSRSGAHTGELFF
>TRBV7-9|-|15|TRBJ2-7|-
TGTGCCAGCAGTCCCGCGTTACAGGCCACCTACGAGCAGTACTTC
CASSPALQATYEQYF
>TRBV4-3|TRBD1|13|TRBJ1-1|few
TGCGCCAGCAGCCAAGGCAGGGGGGATGAAGCTTTCTTT
CASSQGRGDEAFF
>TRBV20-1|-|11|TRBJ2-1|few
TGCAGTGCTAGAGATATCTATGAGCAGTTCTTC
CSARDIYEQFF
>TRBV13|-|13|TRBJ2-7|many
TGTGCCAGCAGCTTAGGACCGAAATACGAGCAGTACTTC
CASSLGPKYEQYF
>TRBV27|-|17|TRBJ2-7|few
TGTGCCAGCAGTGCCCGACCCCCTGGGACGGGAAACTACGAGCAGTACTTC
CASSARPPGTGNYEQYF
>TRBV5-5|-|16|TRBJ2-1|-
TGTGCCAGCAGCTTGGATTTGGGGCTCCCCTACAATGAGCAGTTCTTC
CASSLDLGLPYNEQFF
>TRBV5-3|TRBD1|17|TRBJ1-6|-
TGTGCCAGCAGCTTGGTTGTGACAGGGGTCTATAATTCACCCCTCCACTTT
CASSLVVTGVYNSPLHF
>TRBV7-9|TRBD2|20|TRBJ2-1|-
TGTGCCAGCAGCGAAAGCGGTGCTAGCGGGGGGCCTCCGCTCTACAATGAGCAGTTCTTC
CASSESGASGGPPLYNEQFF
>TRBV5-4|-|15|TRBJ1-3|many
TGTGCCAGCAGCGCGCCCGACAGGTCTGGAAACACCATATATTTT
CASSAPDRSGNTIYF
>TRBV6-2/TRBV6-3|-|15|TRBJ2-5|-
TGTGCCAGCAGTTACCGCCTACAGGGACACGAGACCCAGTACTTC
CASSYRLQGHETQYF
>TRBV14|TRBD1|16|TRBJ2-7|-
TGTGCCAGCAGCCAAGAGATAGGGACAGTGACCTACGAGCAGCACTTC
CASSQEIGTVTYEQHF
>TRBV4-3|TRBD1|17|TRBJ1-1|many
TGCGCCAGCAGCCAAGATGTAACAGGGGTTATCGGCACTGAAGCTTTCTTT
CASSQDVTGVIGTEAFF
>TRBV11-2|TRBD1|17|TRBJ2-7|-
TGTGCCAGCAGCCCGGGGCGCGGACAGGTTGGCTCCTACGAGCAGTACTTC
CASSPGRGQVGSYEQYF
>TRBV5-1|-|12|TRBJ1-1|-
TGCGCCAGCAGCTGGGGGAACACTGGAGCTTTCTTT
CASSWGNTGAFF
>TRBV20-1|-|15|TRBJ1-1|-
TGCAGTGCTCCTACAGGGAGGCCCATGAACACTAAAGCTTTCTTT
CSAPTGRPMNTKAFF
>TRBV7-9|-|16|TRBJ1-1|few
TGTGCCAGCAGCTTAGATTTAGAGTCAGGGAACACTGAAGCTTTCTTT
CASSLDLESGNTEAFF
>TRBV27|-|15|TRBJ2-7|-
TGTGCCAGCAGCCCGCGTGAATCAGTCAACTACGAGCAGTACTTC
CASSPRESVNYEQYF
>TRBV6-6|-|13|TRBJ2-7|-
TGTGCCAGCAGTTACTCTCGGGAACCCGAGCAGTACTTC
CASSYSREPEQYF
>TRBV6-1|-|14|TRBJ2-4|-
TGTGCCAGCAGTGCCTGGCAGGGTCAAAACATTCAGTACTTC
CASSAWQGQNIQYF
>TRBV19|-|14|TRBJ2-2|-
TGTGCCAGTAGTATCGGGATCAGCACCGGGGAGCTGTTTTTT
CASSIGISTGELFF
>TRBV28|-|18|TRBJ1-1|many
TGTGCCAGCAGTTTAAAGACGTTGGGTTTTCAACGAGGCACTGAAGCTTTCTTT
CASSLKTLGFQRGTEAFF
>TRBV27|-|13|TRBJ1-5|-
TGTGCCAGCACGAATCGGCAGGGATATCCCCAGCATTTT
CASTNRQGYPQHF
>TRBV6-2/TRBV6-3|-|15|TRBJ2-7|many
TGTGCCAGCAGGTATACAGGCTCGAGCTCCTACGAGCAGTACTTC
CASRYTGSSSYEQYF
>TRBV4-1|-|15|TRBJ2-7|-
TGCGCCAGCAGCCCCACCGAACAGGGGGGGTTCGAGCAGTACTTC
CASSPTEQGGFEQYF
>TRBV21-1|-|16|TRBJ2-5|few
TGTGCCAGCAGCAAAGGGAAGGGAGCCCACCAAGAGACCCAGTACTTC
CASSKGKGAHQETQYF
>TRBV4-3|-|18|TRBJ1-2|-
TGCGCCAGCAGCCAAGTAATAGACGTTACATCCCTGAACTATGGCTACACCTTC
CASSQVIDVTSLNYGYTF
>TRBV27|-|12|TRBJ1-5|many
TGTGCCAGTAAGGGGTTACGGCAGCCCCAGCATTTT
CASKGLRQPQHF
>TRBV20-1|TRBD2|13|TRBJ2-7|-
TGCAGTGGTGCACTAGCGGCCTCCTACGAGCAGTACTTC
CSGALAASYEQYF
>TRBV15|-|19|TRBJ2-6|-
TGTGCCACCAGCAGAGATTTGGGAACAGGGCCTCCTGGGGCCAACGTCCTGACTTTC
CATSRDLGTGPPGANVLTF
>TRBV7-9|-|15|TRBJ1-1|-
TGTGCCAGCAGCTATAGCATAGGGGGAAGGACTGAAGCTTTCTTT
CASSYSIGGRTEAFF
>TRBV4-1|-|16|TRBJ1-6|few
TGCGCCAGCAGCCAAATTCAGGACCACTATAATTCACCCCTCCACTTT
CASSQIQDHYNSPLHF
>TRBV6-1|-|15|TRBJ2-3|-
TGTGCCAGCAGTGAAAAGCGTTACGACACAGATACGCAGTATTTT
CASSEKRYDTDTQYF
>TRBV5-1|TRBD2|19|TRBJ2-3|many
TGCGCCAGCAGCTCGAGACTAGCGGGAGAGGATATGCTTTCAGATACGCAGTATTTT
CASSSRLAGEDMLSDTQYF
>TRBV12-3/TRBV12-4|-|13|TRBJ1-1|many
TGTGCCAGCAGCCCCCTTTCGGGCTCTGAAGCTTTCTTT
CASSPLSGSEAFF
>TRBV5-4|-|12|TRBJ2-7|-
TGTGCCAGCAGCCCCCACAGTGGCGAGCAGTACTTC
CASSPHSGEQYF
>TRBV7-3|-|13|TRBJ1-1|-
TGTGCCAGCAGCTTAACGTCGGGGGCTGAAGCTTTCTTT
CASSLTSGAEAFF
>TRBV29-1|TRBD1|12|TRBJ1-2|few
TGCAGCGTTGAAGAGACAGGGCCGGGATTCCCCTTC
CSVEETGPGFPF
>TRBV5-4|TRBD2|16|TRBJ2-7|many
TGTGCCAGCAGCCCGGGACTAGCGGCCTTCTCCTACGAGCAGTACTTC
CASSPGLAAFSYEQYF
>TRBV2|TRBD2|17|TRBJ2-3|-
TGTGCCAGCAGCGTTACTAGCGGGGGGGCCGTAGCAGATACGCAGTATTTT
CASSVTSGGAVADTQYF
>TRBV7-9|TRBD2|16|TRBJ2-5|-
TGTGCCAGCAGCCCCAATCCGAGTAGCGGGAGAGAGACCCAGTACTTC
CASSPNPSSGRETQYF
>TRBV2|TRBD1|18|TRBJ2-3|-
TGTGCCAGCAGTGAAGCGCTTCTAGGGGGCGATTTATTGGATACGCAGTATTTT
CASSEALLGGDLLDTQYF
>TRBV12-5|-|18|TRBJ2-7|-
TGTGCTAGTGGTTCACCCGGGGCAGGGGCCGGTGGATCCTACGAGCAGTACTTC
CASGSPGAGAGGSYEQYF
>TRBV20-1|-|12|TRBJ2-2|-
TGCAGTGCTAGAGCAAGATACGGGGAGCTGTTTTTT
CSARARYGELFF